This T cell receptor (beta chain) emerged from a study of T cells in Graves' hyperthyroidism and ophthalmopathy. Study background: Peripheral blood was drawn at first diagnosis, prior to all treatment.

It was RNA transcripts that yielded the amplified TCR beta CDR3 regions. Carried out on the TCR CDR3, a first-round RT-PCR used the HTBI primer set. TCRdb re-analysed the multiplex PCR reads in MiXCR, keeping a single row per CDR3 protein. The sample records 350,000 to 400,000 distinct CDR3 sequences, approximately 19% being singletons. Trimming took 2 bases from V and 7 from J; bases not matched to a gene: 10. Per germline, CDR1 MNHEY and CDR2 SMNVEV (reference sequence). The CDR3 has 16 amino acids. This clonotype was seen more than once but under ten times. Its specificity is not known. Findings and caveats of the study: A 13 V-J signature model discriminated ophthalmopathy versus stable hyperthyroidism. Most thyroid clonotypes expanded above 0.001 appeared in blood too.

Sequencing used blood. This receptor was taken from a woman aged 18-35 years with Graves' hyperthyroidism. This chain uses TRBV27 with TRBJ1-5, with 8 bases matching TRBD1. CDR3 sequence: CASSLARGPRHQPQHF. As DNA, the CDR3 is TGTGCCAGCAGTTTAGCCAGGGGGCCAAGGCACCAGCCCCAGCATTTT.